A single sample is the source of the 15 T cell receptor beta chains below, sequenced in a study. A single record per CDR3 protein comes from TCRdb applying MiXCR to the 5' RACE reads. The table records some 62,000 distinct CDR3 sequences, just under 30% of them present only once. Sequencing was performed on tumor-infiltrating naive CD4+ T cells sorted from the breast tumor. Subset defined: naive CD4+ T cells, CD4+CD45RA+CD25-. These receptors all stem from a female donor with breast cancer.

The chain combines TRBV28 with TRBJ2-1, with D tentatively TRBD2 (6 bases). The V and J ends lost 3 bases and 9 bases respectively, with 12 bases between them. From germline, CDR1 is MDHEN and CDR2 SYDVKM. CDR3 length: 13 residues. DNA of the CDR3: TGTGCCAGCAGTTTTGGCCAGGAGGGTGAGCAGTTCTTC. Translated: CASSFGQEGEQFF.

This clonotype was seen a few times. The CDR3 DNA follows: TGTGCCAGCAGCTTAGGGCAGGGGGCGGGTCGGCAGCCCCAGCATTTT. It yields the protein CASSLGQGAGRQPQHF. The rearrangement joins TRBV7-2 to TRBJ1-5; 8 bases are a match to TRBD1. The junction had 9 bases not matched to a gene; V was cut back by 1 base and J by 7 bases. CDR1 SGHTA and CDR2 FQGNSA come from the germline V gene. The length of the CDR3 is 16 residues.

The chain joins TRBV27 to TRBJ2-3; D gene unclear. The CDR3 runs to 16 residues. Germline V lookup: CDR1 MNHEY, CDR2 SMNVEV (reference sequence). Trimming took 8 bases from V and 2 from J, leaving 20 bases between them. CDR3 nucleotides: TGTGCCAGCGTGGGCCTAGGGCAGCTAAACACAGATACGCAGTATTTT. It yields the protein CASVGLGQLNTDTQYF.

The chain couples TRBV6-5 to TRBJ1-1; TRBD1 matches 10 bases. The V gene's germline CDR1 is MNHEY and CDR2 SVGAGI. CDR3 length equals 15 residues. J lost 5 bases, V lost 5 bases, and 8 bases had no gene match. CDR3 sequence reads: CASSEYRDRGTEAFF. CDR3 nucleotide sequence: TGTGCCAGCAGTGAGTACCGGGACAGGGGAACTGAAGCTTTCTTT.

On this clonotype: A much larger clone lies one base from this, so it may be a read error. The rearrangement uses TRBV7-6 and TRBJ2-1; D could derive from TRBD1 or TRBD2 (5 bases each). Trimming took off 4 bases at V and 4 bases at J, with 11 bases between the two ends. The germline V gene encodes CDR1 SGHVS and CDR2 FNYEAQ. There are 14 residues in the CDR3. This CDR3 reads CASSWDGSYNEQFF. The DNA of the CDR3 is TGTGCCAGCAGCTGGGACGGATCGTACAATGAGCAGTTCTTC.

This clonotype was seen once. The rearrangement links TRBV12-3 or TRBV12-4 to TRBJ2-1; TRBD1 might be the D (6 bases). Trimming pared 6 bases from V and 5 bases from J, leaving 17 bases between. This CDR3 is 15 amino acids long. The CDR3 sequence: CASSLMGAPDNEQFF. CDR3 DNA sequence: TGTGCCAGCAGCCTCATGGGGGCCCCTGACAATGAGCAGTTCTTC.

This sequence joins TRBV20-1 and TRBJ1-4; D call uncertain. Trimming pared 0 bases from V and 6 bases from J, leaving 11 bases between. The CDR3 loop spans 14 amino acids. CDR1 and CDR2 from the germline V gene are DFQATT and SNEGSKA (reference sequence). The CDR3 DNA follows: TGCAGTGCTAGAGACAGGAAGGGCCATGAAAAACTGTTTTTT. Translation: CSARDRKGHEKLFF.

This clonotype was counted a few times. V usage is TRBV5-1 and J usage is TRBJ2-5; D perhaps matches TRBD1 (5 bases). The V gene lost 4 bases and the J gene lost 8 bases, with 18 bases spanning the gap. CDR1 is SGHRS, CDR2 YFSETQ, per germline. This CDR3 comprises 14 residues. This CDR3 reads CASSGEDSRETQYF. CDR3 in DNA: TGCGCCAGCAGCGGGGAAGACAGCCGAGAAACCCAGTACTTC.

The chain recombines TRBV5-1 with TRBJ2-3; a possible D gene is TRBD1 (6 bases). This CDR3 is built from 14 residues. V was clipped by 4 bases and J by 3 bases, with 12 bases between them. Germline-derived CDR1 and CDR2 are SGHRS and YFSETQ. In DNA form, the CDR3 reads TGCGCCAGCAGCCAGGGGCAGCCGACAGATACGCAGTATTTT. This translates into CASSQGQPTDTQYF.

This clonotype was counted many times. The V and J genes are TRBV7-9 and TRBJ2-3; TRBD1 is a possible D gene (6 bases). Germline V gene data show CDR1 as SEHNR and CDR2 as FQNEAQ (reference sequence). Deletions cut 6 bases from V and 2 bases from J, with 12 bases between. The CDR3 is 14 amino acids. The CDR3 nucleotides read TGTGCCAGCAGGCGCAGGGGTGACACAGATACGCAGTATTTT. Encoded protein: CASRRRGDTDTQYF. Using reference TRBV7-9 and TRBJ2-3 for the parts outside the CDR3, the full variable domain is DTGVSQNPRHKITKRGQNVTFRCDPISEHNRLYWYRQTLGQGPEFLTYFQNEAQLEKSRLLSDRFSAERPKGSFSTLEIQRTEQGDSAMYLCASRRRGDTDTQYFGPGTRLTVL.

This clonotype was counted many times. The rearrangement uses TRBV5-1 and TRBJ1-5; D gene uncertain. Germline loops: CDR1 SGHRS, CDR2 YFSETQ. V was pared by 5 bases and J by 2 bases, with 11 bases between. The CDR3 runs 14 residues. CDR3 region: CASRSGEGNQPQHF. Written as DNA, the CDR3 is TGCGCCAGCAGATCGGGAGAGGGCAATCAGCCCCAGCATTTT.

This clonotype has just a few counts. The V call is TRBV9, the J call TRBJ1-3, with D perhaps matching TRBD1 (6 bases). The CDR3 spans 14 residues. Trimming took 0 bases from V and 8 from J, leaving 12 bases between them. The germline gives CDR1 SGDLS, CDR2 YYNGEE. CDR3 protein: CASSVGVQGHTIYF. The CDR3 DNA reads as TGTGCCAGCAGCGTAGGGGTACAGGGACACACCATATATTTT.

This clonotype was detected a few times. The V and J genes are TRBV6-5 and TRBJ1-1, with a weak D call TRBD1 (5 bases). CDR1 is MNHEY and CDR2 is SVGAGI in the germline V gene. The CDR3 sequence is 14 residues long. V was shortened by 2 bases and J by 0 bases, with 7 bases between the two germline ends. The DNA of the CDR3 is TGTGCCAGCAGTTACGGGGGGTTGAACACTGAAGCTTTCTTT. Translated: CASSYGGLNTEAFF.

DNA for the CDR3: TGTGCCACCGGGCCAGGGGTCCAAGAGACCCAGTACTTC. Encoded protein: CATGPGVQETQYF. The chain employs TRBV10-3 and TRBJ2-5, with D maybe TRBD1 (6 bases). Germline CDR1 is ENHRY and CDR2 is SYGVKD. V shed 10 bases and J shed 1 base, with 13 bases lying between them. This CDR3 spans 13 amino acids.

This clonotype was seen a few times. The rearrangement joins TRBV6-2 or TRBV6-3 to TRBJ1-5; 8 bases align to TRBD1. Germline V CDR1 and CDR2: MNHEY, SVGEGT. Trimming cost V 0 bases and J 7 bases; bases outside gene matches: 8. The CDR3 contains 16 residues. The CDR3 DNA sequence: TGTGCCAGCAGTTACTCGACAGGGGATGGTAGACAGCCCCAGCATTTT. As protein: CASSYSTGDGRQPQHF.